This TCR beta chain was retrieved from a study of T cell therapy after organ transplantation. The germline V gene encodes CDR1 SGHNT and CDR2 YYREEE (reference sequence). This CDR3 is 15 amino acids long. The ends lost 3 bases at V and 3 bases at J; junction bases unmatched: 7. To note about this clone: Its antigen is undetermined.

Some clones are missing from TCRdb's copy, which holds only in-frame ones; the method was immunoSEQ multiplex PCR. The repertoire includes over 45,000 clones, 94% of them detected once, and about 2.9% sits in the top ten. This sequence originates from a human patient who had received a solid organ transplant and had CMV disease. The material sequenced was CD8+ T cells from blood, taken before autologous CMV-specific T cell therapy. V usage is TRBV5-4 and J usage is TRBJ2-7, with 9 positions matching TRBD1. The CDR3 nucleotides are TGTGCCAGCAGCTCCCTCGGGACAGGGATCTACGAGCAGTACTTC. It yields the protein CASSSLGTGIYEQYF. Drawing the rest from reference TRBV5-4 and TRBJ2-7, the complete variable domain is ETGVTQSPTHLIKTRGQQVTLRCSSQSGHNTVSWYQQALGQGPQFIFQYYREEENGRGNFPPRFSGLQFPNYSSELNVNALELDDSALYLCASSSLGTGIYEQYFGPGTRLTVT.